This is a list of T cell receptor beta chains from one sample in a study of early T cells in non-severe SARS-CoV-2 infection. TCRdb used MiXCR to reprocess the 5' RACE reads, holding one entry per CDR3 protein. The table lists tens of thousands of distinct CDR3 sequences, around 15% of them singletons. Specimen: whole blood. These receptors came from an adult who was a healthcare worker with PCR-confirmed SARS-CoV-2 infection or an uninfected control (not recorded which). Both conserved end residues are part of each CDR3. The D gene is left open where the match is weak. The size of a clone is reported for some rows only, either as once, few or many, or as a class for expanded clones.

V: TRBV5-8; D: -; size: few; J: TRBJ1-2; CDR3: CASSLGQLYGYTF; DNA: TGTGCCAGCAGCTTGGGTCAGTTATATGGCTACACCTTC
V: TRBV28; D: TRBD2; size: few; J: TRBJ2-5; CDR3: CASSSGLAEETQYF; DNA: TGTGCCAGCAGCTCGGGACTAGCGGAAGAGACCCAGTACTTC
V: TRBV5-1; D: -; size: many; J: TRBJ1-4; CDR3: CASSLDQGATNEKLFF; DNA: TGCGCCAGCAGCTTGGACCAAGGGGCAACTAATGAAAAACTGTTTTTT
V: TRBV29-1; D: TRBD2; size: few; J: TRBJ2-3; CDR3: CSVGEREELIDTQYF; DNA: TGCAGCGTTGGGGAGCGGGAGGAATTAATAGATACGCAGTATTTT
V: TRBV7-9; D: -; size: -; J: TRBJ1-1; CDR3: CASSSMEGLDTEAFF; DNA: TGTGCCAGCAGTTCGATGGAGGGACTTGACACTGAAGCTTTCTTT
V: TRBV19; D: -; size: many; J: TRBJ2-1; CDR3: CASSIVGGASYNEQFF; DNA: TGTGCCAGTAGTATAGTCGGGGGAGCCTCGTACAATGAGCAGTTCTTC
V: TRBV15; D: -; size: many; J: TRBJ2-6; CDR3: CATSKQGSRSSGANVLTF; DNA: TGTGCCACCAGCAAACAAGGAAGTAGAAGCTCTGGGGCCAACGTCCTGACTTTC
V: TRBV12-3/TRBV12-4; D: TRBD2; size: few; J: TRBJ2-1; CDR3: CASRLGGASDEQFF; DNA: TGTGCCAGCAGACTCGGGGGGGCCAGCGATGAGCAGTTCTTC
V: TRBV29-1; D: -; size: few; J: TRBJ2-1; CDR3: CSVVSRNEQFF; DNA: TGCAGCGTTGTTTCCCGGAATGAGCAGTTCTTC
V: TRBV5-1; D: TRBD2; size: -; J: TRBJ2-4; CDR3: CASSPGLAGTKIIQYF; DNA: TGCGCCAGCAGCCCCGGACTAGCGGGGACCAAAATCATTCAGTACTTC
V: TRBV20-1; D: -; size: many; J: TRBJ2-7; CDR3: CSARDRGDYEQYF; DNA: TGCAGTGCTAGAGACAGGGGGGATTACGAGCAGTACTTC
V: TRBV6-1; D: TRBD2; size: many; J: TRBJ2-1; CDR3: CASSNLAGIGNEQFF; DNA: TGTGCCAGCAGTAACCTAGCGGGTATCGGTAATGAGCAGTTCTTC
V: TRBV18; D: TRBD1; size: -; J: TRBJ2-5; CDR3: CASSPQPRGQETQYF; DNA: TGTGCCAGCTCACCACAGCCCAGGGGGCAAGAGACCCAGTACTTC
V: TRBV18; D: -; size: few; J: TRBJ2-7; CDR3: CASSPPGTRGSYEQYF; DNA: TGTGCCAGCTCACCACCCGGGACCCGAGGCTCCTACGAGCAGTACTTC
V: TRBV9; D: -; size: -; J: TRBJ2-3; CDR3: CASSVELGLTTDTQYF; DNA: TGTGCCAGCAGCGTAGAGTTGGGACTCACCACAGATACGCAGTATTTT
V: TRBV7-9; D: -; size: -; J: TRBJ1-2; CDR3: CASRRDGAYGYTF; DNA: TGTGCCAGCAGACGGGACGGCGCGTATGGCTACACCTTC
V: TRBV27; D: -; size: -; J: TRBJ1-2; CDR3: CASSEGSGYTF; DNA: TGTGCCAGCAGTGAGGGGAGTGGCTACACCTTC
V: TRBV5-5; D: TRBD2; size: many; J: TRBJ2-7; CDR3: CASSWTSGNYEQYF; DNA: TGTGCCAGCAGCTGGACTAGCGGGAACTACGAGCAGTACTTC
V: TRBV29-1; D: -; size: -; J: TRBJ2-5; CDR3: CSVDHGEAAETQYF; DNA: TGCAGCGTTGACCACGGGGAGGCGGCGGAGACCCAGTACTTC
V: TRBV11-2; D: -; size: many; J: TRBJ2-7; CDR3: CASSLRGGAYEQYF; DNA: TGTGCCAGCAGCTTAAGGGGGGGTGCCTACGAGCAGTACTTC
V: TRBV20-1; D: -; size: -; J: TRBJ2-5; CDR3: CSAKNLLGETQYF; DNA: TGCAGTGCTAAAAACCTACTGGGGGAGACCCAGTACTTC
V: TRBV14; D: -; size: many; J: TRBJ1-6; CDR3: CASSPLPGPPLHF; DNA: TGTGCCAGCAGCCCACTCCCGGGGCCACCCCTCCACTTT
V: TRBV30; D: TRBD2; size: many; J: TRBJ2-1; CDR3: CAWGSGRLGLNEQFF; DNA: TGTGCCTGGGGGAGCGGGAGACTTGGATTGAATGAGCAGTTCTTC
V: TRBV2; D: -; size: -; J: TRBJ1-5; CDR3: CASSEVDGVKPQHF; DNA: TGTGCCAGCAGTGAGGTGGACGGAGTTAAGCCCCAGCATTTT
V: TRBV19; D: TRBD1; size: -; J: TRBJ2-5; CDR3: CASSVDRGQETQYF; DNA: TGTGCCAGTAGTGTCGACAGGGGCCAAGAGACCCAGTACTTC
V: TRBV6-6; D: -; size: many; J: TRBJ2-5; CDR3: CATLGTYQETQYF; DNA: TGTGCCACCCTCGGGACTTACCAAGAGACCCAGTACTTC